This T cell receptor (beta chain) came from a study of blood T cell repertoires in COVID-19. Study-wide context: Some COVID-19 samples were acute and others convalescent; all came from the United States, Italy and Spain. The cDNA or gDNA used as material had been derived from T cells, B-cell-depleted T cells, or PBMCs.

The ends were cut back, 3 bases at V and 1 base at J, with 9 bases in the middle. CDR3 length equals 14 residues. Per germline, CDR1 SGHTA and CDR2 FQGNSA. The authors' processing: For nucleated cells, counts were estimated from reference gene primer amplification. TCRdb's copy holds only in-frame clones and misses some; the assay was immunoSEQ multiplex PCR. V and J calls and clone size are copied from that table; D and trimming were computed from the DNA. In the table there are 72,000 or so clones, approximately 90% of which are singletons. The material sequenced was peripheral blood. The sequence was obtained from a woman aged 80 or over with acute or convalescent COVID-19. The chain uses TRBV7-2 and TRBJ1-1; weak D call: TRBD1 (5 bases). The CDR3 is CASSFLDRNTEAFF. CDR3 DNA: TGTGCCAGCAGCTTCCTAGACAGGAACACTGAAGCTTTCTTT.